The next 27 T cell receptor beta chains were all read from a single sample in a study of T cells in Graves' hyperthyroidism and ophthalmopathy. Amplification targeted TCR beta CDR3 regions from RNA transcripts. HTBI primers were used for first-round RT-PCR of the TCR CDR3. MiXCR, applied by TCRdb to the multiplex PCR reads, yields one record per CDR3 protein. The sample has over 500,000 distinct CDR3 sequences, 46% seen once. Sample: peripheral blood or thyroid tissue (not recorded which). The receptors derive from an adult woman with Graves' disease, either hyperthyroidism or ophthalmopathy (not recorded which).

This clonotype was picked up a small number of times. The chain is built from TRBV7-9 and TRBJ2-2, with D possibly being TRBD1 or TRBD2 (5 bases each). The V gene's germline CDR1 is SEHNR and CDR2 FQNEAQ (reference sequence). The CDR3 is 15 amino acids. V was shortened by 4 bases and J by 6 bases, with 15 bases between the two germline ends. CDR3 coding DNA: TGTGCCAGCAGCTCTGGGACGGCGGGCGCCGGGGAGCTGTTTTTT. Amino acids: CASSSGTAGAGELFF.

The gene calls are TRBV5-1 and TRBJ2-7; possible D gene TRBD2, 5 bases. Between the trimmed V and J ends, which lost 0 bases and 2 bases, there was a span of 12 bases. The CDR3 contains 15 residues. Per germline, CDR1 SGHRS and CDR2 YFSETQ. The CDR3 here is CASSLVPSGAYEQYF. The CDR3 DNA follows: TGCGCCAGCAGCTTGGTACCCAGCGGAGCCTACGAGCAGTACTTC.

This clonotype appeared many times. V is TRBV4-1 and J is TRBJ2-7; D is unresolved. V lost 3 bases and J lost 7, with 7 bases in between. This CDR3 contains 11 residues. Germline CDR1 and CDR2: MGHRA and YSYEKL. This CDR3 is CASSHYGEQYF. CDR3 DNA: TGCGCCAGCAGCCACTACGGGGAGCAGTACTTC.

This clonotype was recorded at least ten times. The V gene is TRBV20-1, the J gene TRBJ1-5, with 8 bases aligning to TRBD1. CDR1 is DFQATT and CDR2 is SNEGSKA in the germline V gene (reference sequence). The ends lost 1 base at V and 5 bases at J; junction bases unmatched: 10. The CDR3 extends over 16 amino acids. The CDR3 loop is CSARAPGDRGYQPQHF. CDR3 coding DNA: TGCAGTGCTAGAGCCCCGGGCGACAGGGGATATCAGCCCCAGCATTTT.

This chain joins TRBV4-1 and TRBJ1-2; D gene ambiguous. This CDR3 is built from 14 residues. The V gene's germline CDR1 is MGHRA and CDR2 YSYEKL. Deletions cut 0 bases from V and 7 bases from J, with 12 bases between. CDR3 coding DNA: TGCGCCAGCAGCCAAGAAGGTGGATTTGGTGGCTACACCTTC. It is translated as CASSQEGGFGGYTF.

V gene TRBV15 combines with J gene TRBJ1-5; 8 positions agree with TRBD1. Unmatched junction bases numbered 2, after V lost 1 base and J lost 6 bases. Germline CDR1 is LNHNV and CDR2 is YYDKDF (reference sequence). CDR3 length: 14 amino acids. The CDR3 sequence is CATSRGQGLQPQHF. The CDR3 DNA reads as TGTGCCACCAGCAGAGGACAGGGGCTTCAGCCCCAGCATTTT.

Worth noting for this clonotype: The CDR3 ends on some other residue instead of the conserved phenylalanine or tryptophan, so this is likely a read error. Because the CDR3's place on the DNA is in doubt, the DNA is left out and the CDR3 is given as listed by TCRdb. V gene TRBV20-1 combines with J gene TRBJ2-5; TRBD1, the table's D call, was not compared with the DNA. Per the germline V gene, CDR1 is DFQATT and CDR2 is SNEGSKA (reference sequence). The CDR3 has 9 amino acids, counting both end residues. CDR3 region: CSARRHRTL.

The chain is built from TRBV5-1 and TRBJ2-2, with 8 bases aligning to TRBD1. The V and J ends lost 2 bases and 3 bases, in that order; junction bases with no gene match: 6. The CDR3 extends over 16 amino acids. Per germline, CDR1 SGHRS and CDR2 YFSETQ. In DNA, the CDR3 is TGCGCCAGCAGCTTCGGACAGGGCGGGTACACCGGGGAGCTGTTTTTT. Translation gives CASSFGQGGYTGELFF.

The chain carries TRBV19 and TRBJ1-6; tentative D call: TRBD1 (5 bases). The CDR3 has 18 residues. Germline V lookup: CDR1 LNHDA, CDR2 SQIVND (reference sequence). Trimming took off 10 bases at V and 5 bases at J, with 27 bases between the two ends. The CDR3 DNA reads TGTGCCAACAGAACCTCGGACACGTCGCTGAATAATAATTCACCCCTCCACTTT. This codes for CANRTSDTSLNNNSPLHF.

Points on this clonotype: The conserved final phenylalanine or tryptophan is absent from the CDR3, which likely points to a read error. The chain employs TRBV20-1 and TRBJ2-5; TRBD1 matches 7 bases. Germline V CDR1 and CDR2: DFQATT, SNEGSKA (reference sequence). V gave up 1 base and J gave up 2 bases; unmatched junction bases: 4. The CDR3 spans 14 residues. The CDR3 region has the DNA TGCAGTGCTAGAGGGACAGGAGCGCAAGAGACCCAGTACCTC. Amino acids: CSARGTGAQETQYL.

The chain has TRBV2 and TRBJ2-1; TRBD2 matches at 15 bases. Germline trimming cut 7 bases from V and 7 bases from J; bases unmatched to any gene: 5. Germline V lookup: CDR1 SNHLY, CDR2 FYNNEI. This CDR3 is built from 15 residues. CDR3 nucleotide sequence: TGTGCCAGCACTGGACTAGCGGGAGGGCGAAATGAGCAGTTCTTC. Encoded protein: CASTGLAGGRNEQFF.

This clonotype has a handful of counts. The rearrangement links TRBV7-9 to TRBJ2-2; a weak D match, TRBD1 (7 bases). The CDR3 runs to 15 residues. Germline-derived CDR1 and CDR2 are SEHNR and FQNEAQ (reference sequence). V was pared by 6 bases and J by 5 bases, with 16 bases between. Here the CDR3 DNA reads TGTGCCAGCAGAGGAGGGACAGCGGGTACCGGGGAGCTGTTTTTT. It yields the protein CASRGGTAGTGELFF.

In its sample, this clonotype was seen many times. The V gene is TRBV10-3, the J gene TRBJ1-1, with no clear D. The ends were cut back, 1 base at V and 2 bases at J, with 8 bases in the middle. Germline V gene data show CDR1 as ENHRY and CDR2 as SYGVKD. The CDR3 length is 14 residues. CDR3 DNA: TGTGCCATCAGTGAGTGGGTTTATAACACTGAAGCTTTCTTT. Its translation: CAISEWVYNTEAFF.

This clonotype was seen many times. J is TRBJ1-1 and V is TRBV28, with D unclear. Trimming cost V 3 bases and J 1 base, with 15 bases left between them. The germline V gene has CDR1 MDHEN and CDR2 SYDVKM. This CDR3 comprises 16 residues. The CDR3 nucleotides read TGTGCCAGCAGTTTCCCCAGGAAGACACGGAACACTGAAGCTTTCTTT. Its protein is CASSFPRKTRNTEAFF.

This sequence joins TRBV11-2 and TRBJ2-2; D is perhaps TRBD2 (5 bases). V lost 1 base and J lost 2, with 11 bases in between. CDR1 and CDR2 from the germline V gene are SGHAT and FQNNGV. This CDR3 is built from 16 residues. This CDR3 reads CASSLGRLGNTGELFF. The CDR3 bases are TGTGCCAGCAGCTTAGGGAGGTTAGGAAACACCGGGGAGCTGTTTTTT.

This clonotype has more than one count but fewer than ten. V usage is TRBV7-9 and J usage is TRBJ1-1, with D perhaps matching TRBD1 (5 bases). Per germline, CDR1 SEHNR and CDR2 FQNEAQ (reference sequence). The CDR3 runs 14 residues. V lost 3 bases and J 1 base, leaving 9 bases between the germline ends. The CDR3 DNA reads as TGTGCCAGCAGCTTGGCTAGGGGGAACACTGAAGCTTTCTTT. It codes for CASSLARGNTEAFF.

Note on this clonotype: Being one base from a much bigger clone, this may be a read error. This chain joins TRBV12-3 or TRBV12-4 and TRBJ1-6, with D unclear. The CDR3 length is 16 residues. V was trimmed by 4 bases and J by 0 bases, leaving 10 bases between them. The CDR3 nucleotides are TGTGCCAGCAGTTCCAAGGGAAGCTCCTATAATTCACCCCTCCACTTT. It specifies CASSSKGSSYNSPLHF.

This clonotype was seen ten or more times. This sequence joins TRBV29-1 and TRBJ2-2; D not certain. In germline, CDR1 is SQVTM, CDR2 ANQGSEA. The CDR3 extends over 14 amino acids. Trimming left V 0 bases short and J 0 bases short, with 5 bases between. Written as DNA, the CDR3 is TGCAGCGTTGAAGAACATTCGAACACCGGGGAGCTGTTTTTT. Its translation is CSVEEHSNTGELFF.

Remarks on this clonotype: No conserved phenylalanine or tryptophan ends this CDR3, so it is likely a read error. Because the CDR3's place on the DNA is in doubt, the DNA is left out and the CDR3 is given as listed by TCRdb. The rearrangement joins TRBV7-6 to TRBJ1-1; the table's TRBD1 call for D was not verified on the DNA. Ends included, the CDR3 has 12 residues. CDR1 and CDR2 (germline): SGHVS, FNYEAQ. The CDR3 region is CASSPAGTGGAK.

The chain links TRBV24-1 to TRBJ2-5, with D unresolved. Germline CDR1 is KGHDR and CDR2 is SFDVKD. The CDR3 runs to 11 residues. The CDR3 loop reads CAYGLEETQYF. The CDR3 DNA follows: TGTGCATACGGATTGGAAGAGACCCAGTACTTC.

V is TRBV7-9 and J is TRBJ2-7; no clear D gene. V dropped 5 bases and J dropped 5 bases, with 22 bases sitting between them. Germline CDR1 and CDR2: SEHNR and FQNEAQ (reference sequence). CDR3 size: 16 residues. DNA of the CDR3: TGTGCCAGCAGCCAAAGTCAAGGTGGTTCATTCGACGAGCAGTACTTC. This encodes CASSQSQGGSFDEQYF.

The chain has TRBV29-1 and TRBJ1-2; D uncertain. V was trimmed by 8 bases and J by 0 bases, leaving 22 bases between them. The CDR3 covers 16 residues. Germline V CDR1 and CDR2: SQVTM, ANQGSEA. In DNA form, the CDR3 reads TGCAGCCCCGGGCCCACGGAGGCTGAAGCTAACTATGGCTACACCTTC. As protein: CSPGPTEAEANYGYTF.

The genes are TRBV7-9 and TRBJ2-1; 8 bases align to TRBD2. CDR1 is SEHNR and CDR2 is FQNEAQ in the germline V gene (reference sequence). Unmatched junction bases numbered 7, after V lost 4 bases and J lost 5 bases. This CDR3 is built from 15 residues. The CDR3 DNA is TGTGCCAGCAGCTCCAGGGGACTAGGACACAATGAGCAGTTCTTC. This translates into CASSSRGLGHNEQFF.

Many counts were recorded for this clonotype. The chain recombines TRBV11-2 with TRBJ1-2; D is possibly TRBD1 (6 bases). Germline assignment: CDR1 SGHAT and CDR2 FQNNGV. V was cut by 2 bases and J by 2 bases, with 9 bases left in between. This CDR3 spans 14 amino acids. The CDR3 loop reads CASSLLGQNYGYTF. The DNA of the CDR3 is TGTGCCAGCAGCTTACTCGGACAGAACTATGGCTACACCTTC.

Notes on this clonotype: Given a much more abundant clone one base away, this may be a read error. The chain joins TRBV20-1 to TRBJ2-7; tentatively, D is TRBD1 (7 bases). V was trimmed by 1 base and J by 2 bases, leaving 12 bases between them. The germline V gene has CDR1 DFQATT and CDR2 SNEGSKA (reference sequence). This CDR3 region has 14 residues. CDR3 sequence reads: CSARGGTETYEQYF. The CDR3 DNA reads TGCAGTGCTAGAGGCGGGACAGAAACCTACGAGCAGTACTTC.

The chain uses TRBV7-9 and TRBJ2-7; TRBD2 matches 9 bases. Trimming at V came to 5 bases and at J to 2 bases, leaving 7 bases not matched to a gene. This CDR3 contains 15 residues. The germline V gene has CDR1 SEHNR and CDR2 FQNEAQ (reference sequence). The CDR3 spells CASSLGLAETYEQYF. CDR3 nucleotides: TGTGCCAGCAGCCTGGGACTAGCTGAAACCTACGAGCAGTACTTC.

This clonotype was seen a handful of times. The chain is built from TRBV7-9 and TRBJ1-4; D remains unclear. CDR3 length: 11 residues. From germline, CDR1 is SEHNR and CDR2 FQNEAQ (reference sequence). V was shortened by 7 bases and J by 8 bases, with 8 bases between the two germline ends. The CDR3 DNA follows: TGTGCCAGCAACACGGGAGAAAAACTGTTTTTT. This translates into CASNTGEKLFF. The full variable domain, in which reference TRBV7-9 and TRBJ1-4 provide the parts outside the CDR3, is DTGVSQNPRHKITKRGQNVTFRCDPISEHNRLYWYRQTLGQGPEFLTYFQNEAQLEKSRLLSDRFSAERPKGSFSTLEIQRTEQGDSAMYLCASNTGEKLFFGSGTQLSVL.